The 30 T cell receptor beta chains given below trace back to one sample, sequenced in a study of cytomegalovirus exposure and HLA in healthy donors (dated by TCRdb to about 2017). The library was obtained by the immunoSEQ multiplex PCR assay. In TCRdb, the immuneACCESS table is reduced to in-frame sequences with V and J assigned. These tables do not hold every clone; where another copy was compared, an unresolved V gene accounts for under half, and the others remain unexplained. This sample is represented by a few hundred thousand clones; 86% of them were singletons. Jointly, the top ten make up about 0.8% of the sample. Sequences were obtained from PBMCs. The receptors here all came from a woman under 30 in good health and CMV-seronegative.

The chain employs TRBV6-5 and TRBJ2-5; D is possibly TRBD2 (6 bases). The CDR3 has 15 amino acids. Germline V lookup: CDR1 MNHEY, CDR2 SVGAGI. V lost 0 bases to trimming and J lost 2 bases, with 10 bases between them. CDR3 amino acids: CASSYSAGGQETQYF. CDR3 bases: TGTGCCAGCAGTTACTCAGCCGGAGGGCAAGAGACCCAGTACTTC.

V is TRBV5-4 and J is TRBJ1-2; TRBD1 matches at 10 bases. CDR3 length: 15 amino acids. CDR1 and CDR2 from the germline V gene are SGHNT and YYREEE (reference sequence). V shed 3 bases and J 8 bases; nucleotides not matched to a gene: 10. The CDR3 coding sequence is TGTGCCAGCAGCTCCTCAGACAGGGGGCTGAGCGGCTACACCTTC. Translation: CASSSSDRGLSGYTF.

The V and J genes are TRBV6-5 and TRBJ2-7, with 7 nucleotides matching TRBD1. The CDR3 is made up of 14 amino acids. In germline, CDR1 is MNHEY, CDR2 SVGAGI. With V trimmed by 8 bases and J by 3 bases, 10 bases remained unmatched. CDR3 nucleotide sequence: TGTGCCAGCCGCCCCGGGACAGATGGCTACGAGCAGTACTTC. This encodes CASRPGTDGYEQYF.

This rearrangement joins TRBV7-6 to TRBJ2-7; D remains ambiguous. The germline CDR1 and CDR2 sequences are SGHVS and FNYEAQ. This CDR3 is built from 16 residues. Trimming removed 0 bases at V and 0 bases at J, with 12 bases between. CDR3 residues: CASSLAERRSSYEQYF. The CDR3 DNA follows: TGTGCCAGCAGCTTAGCGGAGCGTCGAAGCTCCTACGAGCAGTACTTC.

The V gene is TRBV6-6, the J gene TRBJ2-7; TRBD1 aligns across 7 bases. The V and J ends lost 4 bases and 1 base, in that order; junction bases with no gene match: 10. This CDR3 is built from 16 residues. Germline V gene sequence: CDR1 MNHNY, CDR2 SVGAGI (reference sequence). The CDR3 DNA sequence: TGTGCCAGCAGTTCAGATATCTTGGGACAGTCCTACGAGCAGTACTTC. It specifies CASSSDILGQSYEQYF.

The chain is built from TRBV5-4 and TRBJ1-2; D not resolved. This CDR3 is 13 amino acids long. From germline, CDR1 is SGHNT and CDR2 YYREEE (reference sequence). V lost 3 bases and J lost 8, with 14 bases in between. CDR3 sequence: CASSSGNLGGYTF. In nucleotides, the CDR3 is TGTGCCAGCAGCTCCGGGAATCTAGGGGGCTACACCTTC. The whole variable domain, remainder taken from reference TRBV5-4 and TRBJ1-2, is ETGVTQSPTHLIKTRGQQVTLRCSSQSGHNTVSWYQQALGQGPQFIFQYYREEENGRGNFPPRFSGLQFPNYSSELNVNALELDDSALYLCASSSGNLGGYTFGSGTRLTVV.

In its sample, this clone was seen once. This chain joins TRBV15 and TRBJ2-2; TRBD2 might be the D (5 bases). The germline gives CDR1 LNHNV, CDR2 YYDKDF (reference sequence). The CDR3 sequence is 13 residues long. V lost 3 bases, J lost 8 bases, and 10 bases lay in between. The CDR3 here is CATSRDGNGELFF. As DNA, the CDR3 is TGTGCCACCAGCAGGGACGGGAATGGGGAGCTGTTTTTT.

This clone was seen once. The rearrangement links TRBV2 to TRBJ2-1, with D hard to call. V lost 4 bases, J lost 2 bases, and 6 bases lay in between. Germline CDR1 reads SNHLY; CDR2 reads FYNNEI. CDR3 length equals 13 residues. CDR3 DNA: TGTGCCAGCAGTGGCGAAGCCTACAATGAGCAGTTCTTC. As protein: CASSGEAYNEQFF.

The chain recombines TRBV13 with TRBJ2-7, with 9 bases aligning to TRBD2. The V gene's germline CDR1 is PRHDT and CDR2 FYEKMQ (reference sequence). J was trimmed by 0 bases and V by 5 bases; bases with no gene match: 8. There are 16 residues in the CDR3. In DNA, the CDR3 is TGTGCCAGCAGCAACCCGATAGCGGGAGTCTCCTACGAGCAGTACTTC. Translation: CASSNPIAGVSYEQYF.

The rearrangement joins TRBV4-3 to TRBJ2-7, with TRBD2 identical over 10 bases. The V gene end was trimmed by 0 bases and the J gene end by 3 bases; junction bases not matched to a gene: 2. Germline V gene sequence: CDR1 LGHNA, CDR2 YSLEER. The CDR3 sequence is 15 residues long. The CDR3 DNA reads TGCGCCAGCAGCCAAGAGGCTAGCGGGAGCTACGAGCAGTACTTC. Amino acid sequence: CASSQEASGSYEQYF.

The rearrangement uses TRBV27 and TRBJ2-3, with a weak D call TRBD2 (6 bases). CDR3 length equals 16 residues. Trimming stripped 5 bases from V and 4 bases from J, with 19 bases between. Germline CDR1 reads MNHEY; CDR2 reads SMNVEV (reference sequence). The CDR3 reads CASSNRAGGGPDTQYF. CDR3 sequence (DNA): TGTGCCAGCAGTAACCGAGCGGGTGGAGGGCCAGATACGCAGTATTTT.

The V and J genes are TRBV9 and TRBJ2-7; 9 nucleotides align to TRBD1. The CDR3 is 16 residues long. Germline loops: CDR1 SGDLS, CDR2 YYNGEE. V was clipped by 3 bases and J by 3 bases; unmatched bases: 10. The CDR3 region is CASSDPTGQGNYEQYF. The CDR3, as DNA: TGTGCCAGCAGCGACCCCACAGGACAGGGGAACTACGAGCAGTACTTC.

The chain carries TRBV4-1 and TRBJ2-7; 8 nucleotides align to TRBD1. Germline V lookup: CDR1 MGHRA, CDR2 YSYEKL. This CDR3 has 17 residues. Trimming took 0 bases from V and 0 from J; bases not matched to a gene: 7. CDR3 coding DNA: TGCGCCAGCAGCCAAGATCGGCGGACAGGGAGCTCCTACGAGCAGTACTTC. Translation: CASSQDRRTGSSYEQYF.

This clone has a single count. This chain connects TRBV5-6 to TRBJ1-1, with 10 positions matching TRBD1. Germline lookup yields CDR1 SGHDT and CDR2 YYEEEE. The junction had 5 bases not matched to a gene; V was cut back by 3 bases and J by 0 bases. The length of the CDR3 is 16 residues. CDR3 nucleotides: TGTGCCAGCAGCTGGGGGGACAGGGGAATGAACACTGAAGCTTTCTTT. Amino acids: CASSWGDRGMNTEAFF. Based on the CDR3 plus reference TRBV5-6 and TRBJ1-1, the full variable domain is DAGVTQSPTHLIKTRGQQVTLRCSPKSGHDTVSWYQQALGQGPQFIFQYYEEEERQRGNFPDRFSGHQFPNYSSELNVNALLLGDSALYLCASSWGDRGMNTEAFFGQGTRLTVV.

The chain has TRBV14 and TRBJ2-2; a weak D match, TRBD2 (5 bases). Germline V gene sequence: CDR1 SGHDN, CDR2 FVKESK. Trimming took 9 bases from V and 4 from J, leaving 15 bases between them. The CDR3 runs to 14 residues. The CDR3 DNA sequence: TGTGCCAGTAGGTGGGGAGTCAGCACCGGGGAGCTGTTTTTT. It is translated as CASRWGVSTGELFF.

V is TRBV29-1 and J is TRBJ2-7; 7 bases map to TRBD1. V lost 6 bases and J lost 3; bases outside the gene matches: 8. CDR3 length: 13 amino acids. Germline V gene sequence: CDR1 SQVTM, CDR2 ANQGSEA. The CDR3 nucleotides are TGCAGCGTGGGTGGACAGGATATCTACGAGCAGTACTTC. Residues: CSVGGQDIYEQYF.

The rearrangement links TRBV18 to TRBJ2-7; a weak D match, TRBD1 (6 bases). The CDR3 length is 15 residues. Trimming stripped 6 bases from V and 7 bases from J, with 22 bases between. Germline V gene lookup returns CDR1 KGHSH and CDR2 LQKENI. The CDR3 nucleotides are TGTGCCAGCTCTCTCAGTCGTTTGGGGGCAGGAGAGCAGTACTTC. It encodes CASSLSRLGAGEQYF. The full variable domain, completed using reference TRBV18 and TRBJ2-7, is NAGVMQNPRHLVRRRGQEARLRCSPMKGHSHVYWYRQLPEEGLKFMVYLQKENIIDESGMPKERFSAEFPKEGPSILRIQQVVRGDSAAYFCASSLSRLGAGEQYFGPGTRLTVT.

The CDR3, as DNA: TGTGCCAGCAAGGGGGCCGGGGAGCTGTTTTTT. It encodes CASKGAGELFF. The chain couples TRBV9 to TRBJ2-2; D possibly corresponds to TRBD1 (6 bases). V lost 6 bases and J 6 bases, leaving 6 bases between the germline ends. In germline, CDR1 is SGDLS, CDR2 YYNGEE. The CDR3 spans 11 residues.

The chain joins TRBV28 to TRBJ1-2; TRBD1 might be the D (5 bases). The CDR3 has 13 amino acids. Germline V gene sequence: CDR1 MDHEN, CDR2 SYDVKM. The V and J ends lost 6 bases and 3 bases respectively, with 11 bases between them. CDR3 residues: CASSKDRYYGYTF. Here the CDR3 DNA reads TGTGCCAGCAGCAAAGACAGATACTATGGCTACACCTTC.

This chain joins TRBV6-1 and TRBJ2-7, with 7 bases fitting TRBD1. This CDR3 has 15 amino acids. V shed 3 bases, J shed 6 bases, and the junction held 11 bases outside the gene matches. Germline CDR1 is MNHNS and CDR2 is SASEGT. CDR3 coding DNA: TGTGCCAGCAGTGAGATGTGGACAGGAGCAGGCGAGCAGTACTTC. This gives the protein CASSEMWTGAGEQYF.

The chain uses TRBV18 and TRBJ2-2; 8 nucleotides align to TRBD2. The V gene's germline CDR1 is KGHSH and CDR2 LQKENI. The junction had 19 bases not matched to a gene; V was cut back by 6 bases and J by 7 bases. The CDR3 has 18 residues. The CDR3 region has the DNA TGTGCCAGCTCTACCTTCGCGGGGGGCGATATGTTCAGCGGGGAGCTGTTTTTT. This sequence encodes CASSTFAGGDMFSGELFF.

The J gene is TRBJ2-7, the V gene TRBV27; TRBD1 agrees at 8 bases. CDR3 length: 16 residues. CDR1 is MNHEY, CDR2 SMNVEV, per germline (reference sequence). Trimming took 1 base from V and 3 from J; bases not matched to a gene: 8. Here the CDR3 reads CASSLYPRGQDYEQYF. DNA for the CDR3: TGTGCCAGCAGTTTATACCCCCGGGGACAGGACTACGAGCAGTACTTC.

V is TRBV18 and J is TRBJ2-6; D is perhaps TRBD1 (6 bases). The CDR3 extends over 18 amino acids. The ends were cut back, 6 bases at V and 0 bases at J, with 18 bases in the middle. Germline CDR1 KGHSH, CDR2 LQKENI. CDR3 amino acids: CASSPLGTGLSGANVLTF. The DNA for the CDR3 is TGTGCCAGCTCGCCTCTCGGAACAGGGCTCTCTGGGGCCAACGTCCTGACTTTC.

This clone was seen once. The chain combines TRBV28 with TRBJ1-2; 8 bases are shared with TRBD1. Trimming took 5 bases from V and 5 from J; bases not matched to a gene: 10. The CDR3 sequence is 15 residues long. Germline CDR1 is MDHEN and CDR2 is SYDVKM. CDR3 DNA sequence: TGTGCCAGCAGTGCAGGAGGGGGACAGGCTTATGGCTACACCTTC. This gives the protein CASSAGGGQAYGYTF.

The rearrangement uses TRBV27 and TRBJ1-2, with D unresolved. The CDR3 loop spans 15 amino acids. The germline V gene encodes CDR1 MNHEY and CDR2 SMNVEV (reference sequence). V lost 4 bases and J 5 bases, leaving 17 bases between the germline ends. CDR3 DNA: TGTGCCAGCAGTTCCCGCGCGGGTCGGGGATATGGCTACACCTTC. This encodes CASSSRAGRGYGYTF.

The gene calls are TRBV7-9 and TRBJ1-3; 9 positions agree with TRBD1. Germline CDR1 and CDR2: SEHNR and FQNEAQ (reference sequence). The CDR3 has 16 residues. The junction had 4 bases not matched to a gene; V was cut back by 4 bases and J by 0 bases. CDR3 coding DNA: TGTGCCAGCAGCTCTACAGGGGGCAGCTCTGGAAACACCATATATTTT. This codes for CASSSTGGSSGNTIYF.

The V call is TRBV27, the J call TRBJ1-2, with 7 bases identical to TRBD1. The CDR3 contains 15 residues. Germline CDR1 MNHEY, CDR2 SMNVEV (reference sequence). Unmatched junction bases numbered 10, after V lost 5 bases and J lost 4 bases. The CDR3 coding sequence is TGTGCCAGCAGTCTCGACAGGGTTGGTGTCTATGGCTACACCTTC. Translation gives CASSLDRVGVYGYTF.

CDR3 coding DNA: TGTGCCAGCAGTTTGGGTAGCGGGGCCCTAGATACGCAGTATTTT. Translated, it gives CASSLGSGALDTQYF. The chain combines TRBV27 with TRBJ2-3, with TRBD2 identical over 8 bases. The CDR3 consists of 15 residues. The J segment lost 5 bases and the V segment lost 3 bases, leaving 7 bases of the junction unmatched. The germline gives CDR1 MNHEY, CDR2 SMNVEV (reference sequence).

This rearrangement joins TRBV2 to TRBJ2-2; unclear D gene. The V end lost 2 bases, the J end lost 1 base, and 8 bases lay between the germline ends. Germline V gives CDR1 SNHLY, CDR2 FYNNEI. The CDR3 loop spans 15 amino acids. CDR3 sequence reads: CASSELLKNTGELFF. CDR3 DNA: TGTGCCAGCAGTGAACTCCTTAAGAACACCGGGGAGCTGTTTTTT.

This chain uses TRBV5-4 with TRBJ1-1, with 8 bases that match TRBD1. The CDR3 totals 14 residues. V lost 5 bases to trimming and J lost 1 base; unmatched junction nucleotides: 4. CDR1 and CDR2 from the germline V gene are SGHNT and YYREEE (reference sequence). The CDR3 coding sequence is TGTGCCAGCAGTGCAGGGGGCCGGAACACTGAAGCTTTCTTT. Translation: CASSAGGRNTEAFF.